This record concerns one T cell receptor beta chain sequence. The method was immunoSEQ multiplex PCR; TCRdb's version includes in-frame clones alone and lacks a portion of them. The sample has about 120,000 clones, roughly 79% seen once. From germline, CDR1 is MNHNY and CDR2 SVGAGI (reference sequence). The CDR3 consists of 15 residues. With 2 bases clipped from V and 2 bases from J, the junction kept 4 bases outside the gene matches. The entry originates in a study of blood T cell repertoires in COVID-19. This receptor was obtained from a human donor in a cohort sampled during active COVID-19. The chain is built from TRBV6-6 and TRBJ1-1; 8 bases fit TRBD1. Material for sequencing was peripheral blood. DNA of the CDR3: TGTGCCAGCAGTTACCAGGGGGCGCGCAACACTGAAGCTTTCTTT. Protein: CASSYQGARNTEAFF.